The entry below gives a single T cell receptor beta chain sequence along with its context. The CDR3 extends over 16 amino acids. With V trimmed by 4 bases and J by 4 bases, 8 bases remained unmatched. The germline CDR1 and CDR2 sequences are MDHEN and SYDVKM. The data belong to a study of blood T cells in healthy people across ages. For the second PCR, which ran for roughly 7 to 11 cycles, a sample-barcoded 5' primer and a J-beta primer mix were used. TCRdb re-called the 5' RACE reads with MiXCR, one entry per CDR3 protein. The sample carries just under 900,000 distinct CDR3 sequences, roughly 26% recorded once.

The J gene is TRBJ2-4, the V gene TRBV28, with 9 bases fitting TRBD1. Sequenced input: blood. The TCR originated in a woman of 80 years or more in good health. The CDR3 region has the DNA TGTGCCAGCAGTTCTCCGTCGGACAGGGGAAAAAACATTCAGTACTTC. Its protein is CASSSPSDRGKNIQYF.